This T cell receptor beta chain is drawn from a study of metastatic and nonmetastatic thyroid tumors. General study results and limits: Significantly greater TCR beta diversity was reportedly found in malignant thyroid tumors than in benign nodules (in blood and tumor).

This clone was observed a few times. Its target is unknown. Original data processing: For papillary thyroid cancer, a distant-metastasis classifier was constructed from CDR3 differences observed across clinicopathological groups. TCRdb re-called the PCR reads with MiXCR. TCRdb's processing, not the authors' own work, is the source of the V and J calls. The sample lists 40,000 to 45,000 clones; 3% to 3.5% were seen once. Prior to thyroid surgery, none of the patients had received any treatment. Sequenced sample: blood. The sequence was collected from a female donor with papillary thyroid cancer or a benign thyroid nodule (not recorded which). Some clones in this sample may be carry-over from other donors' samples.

The CDR3 protein is CASSEASGGSYEQYF. In DNA, the CDR3 is TGTGCCAGCAGTGAGGCGAGCGGGGGGTCCTACGAGCAGTACTTC. The chain recombines TRBV6-1 with TRBJ2-7, with TRBD2 matching 9 bases. Looked up from germline, CDR1 is MNHNS and CDR2 is SASEGT. The CDR3 runs 15 residues. V was clipped by 3 bases and J by 1 base; unmatched bases: 4.